The 4 T cell receptor beta chains below come from one sample, sequenced in a study of vaccination and CD4 T cells after COVID-19 (dated by TCRdb to 2021 to 2024). The treatment or condition label of this sample denotes: approximately 10-day PBMC culture with coronavirus spike peptide pools or control peptides (ViraFEST assay). Their specific antigens are unknown. Libraries came from PCR. The reads were generated on an Illumina iSeq 100. DNA from cultured CD4+ T cells was subjected to TCR sequencing with the Oncomine TCR Beta short-read assay at the Johns Hopkins FTIC core. TCRdb applied fastp at Q25 and MiXCR to the public reads, then kept only in-frame beta chains. Under each unique CDR3 protein, matching rows form one entry showing the most common genes and DNA. Present in this sample are about 9,600 distinct CDR3 sequences, 20% to 30% of which were seen just once. The ten largest make up about 12% of the sample.

The source material was CD4+ T cells from blood, cultured in vitro, sampled after SARS-CoV-2 vaccination. The source is a human donor who had recovered from COVID-19.

This clonotype was detected a few times. V usage is TRBV20-1 and J usage is TRBJ2-2; D possibly corresponds to TRBD2 (5 bases). CDR3 length: 15 amino acids. The germline CDR1 and CDR2 sequences are DFQATT and SNEGSKA (reference sequence). V dropped 0 bases and J dropped 2 bases, with 10 bases sitting between them. The DNA of the CDR3 is TGCAGTGCTAGAGAGCGGGCTACTAACACCGGGGAGCTGTTTTTT. Translation: CSARERATNTGELFF.

The V call is TRBV6-2 or TRBV6-3, the J call TRBJ1-1; 7 bases align to TRBD1. With V trimmed by 2 bases and J by 8 bases, 11 bases remained unmatched. CDR1 MNHEY and CDR2 SVGEGT come from the germline V gene. The CDR3 sequence is 15 residues long. The CDR3 nucleotides are TGTGCCAGCAGTTACGGTGGGCGCCCGACAGGGGAAGCTTTCTTT. It encodes CASSYGGRPTGEAFF.

The V gene is TRBV27, the J gene TRBJ2-3; possibly TRBD2 for D (5 bases). Germline V gene sequence: CDR1 MNHEY, CDR2 SMNVEV (reference sequence). V was clipped by 6 bases and J by 4 bases, with 17 bases between them. The CDR3 runs 15 residues. In DNA form, the CDR3 reads TGTGCCAGCAGGTCTCGCGGGCTGTCCCCAGATACGCAGTATTTT. Translated: CASRSRGLSPDTQYF.

Only a few counts were recorded for this clonotype. The V call is TRBV6-1, the J call TRBJ2-7, with D possibly matching TRBD2 (6 bases). Germline V gene lookup returns CDR1 MNHNS and CDR2 SASEGT. V was pared by 7 bases and J by 2 bases, with 15 bases between. The CDR3 is 14 amino acids. CDR3 in amino acids: CASIGTESAYEQYF. The CDR3 DNA reads TGTGCCAGCATCGGGACTGAAAGCGCCTACGAGCAGTACTTC.